This T cell receptor (beta chain) originates from a study of cytomegalovirus exposure and HLA in healthy donors. Findings and caveats of the study: Reported findings show TCR beta sequences accurately forecast HLA-A and HLA-B alleles in most subjects. For TCR beta chains, V- and J-gene trimming was later linked to a missense DCLRE1C variant. Cytomegalovirus association was assigned to over 150 TCR beta chains.

This clone has only a few counts. The antigen remains unidentified. The PCR had 60 Vbeta and 13 Jbeta primers. The repertoire was sequenced with immunoSEQ multiplex PCR; TCRdb's copy has only in-frame clones and lacks some. The data show roughly 150,000 clones, with 75% to 80% seen just once and over 0.6% held by the top ten. The TCR was taken from a male donor in good health and CMV-seronegative. Sequenced: PBMCs.

CDR3 in amino acids: CASSLGTGSYNEQFF. As DNA, the CDR3 is TGTGCCAGCTCCTTAGGGACAGGGTCCTACAATGAGCAGTTCTTC. J is TRBJ2-1 and V is TRBV11-2, with 9 bases that match TRBD1. The germline V gene has CDR1 SGHAT and CDR2 FQNNGV. V trimming: 8 bases; J trimming: 1 base; junction bases outside the gene matches: 6. CDR3 size: 15 residues.